Included here is one T cell receptor beta chain sequence, with context. PCR was performed a second time for about 7 to 12 cycles using a sample-barcoded 5' primer and a J-beta primer mix. Using its own MiXCR run on the 5' RACE reads, TCRdb lists one record per CDR3 protein. The table records approximately 690,000 distinct CDR3 sequences, roughly 50% of them present only once. This sample is part of a study of blood T cells in healthy people across ages. The clonotype was recovered from a man aged 60 to 69 in good health. The specimen was blood.

CDR3 loop: CSAKRGSEKLFF. The CDR3 DNA reads TGCAGTGCCAAGCGGGGGAGTGAAAAACTGTTTTTT. The V and J genes are TRBV20-1 and TRBJ1-4, with a tentative D call TRBD1 (5 bases). The CDR3 runs to 12 residues. Trimming cost V 6 bases and J 7 bases, with 12 bases left between them. The germline V gene encodes CDR1 DFQATT and CDR2 SNEGSKA (reference sequence).